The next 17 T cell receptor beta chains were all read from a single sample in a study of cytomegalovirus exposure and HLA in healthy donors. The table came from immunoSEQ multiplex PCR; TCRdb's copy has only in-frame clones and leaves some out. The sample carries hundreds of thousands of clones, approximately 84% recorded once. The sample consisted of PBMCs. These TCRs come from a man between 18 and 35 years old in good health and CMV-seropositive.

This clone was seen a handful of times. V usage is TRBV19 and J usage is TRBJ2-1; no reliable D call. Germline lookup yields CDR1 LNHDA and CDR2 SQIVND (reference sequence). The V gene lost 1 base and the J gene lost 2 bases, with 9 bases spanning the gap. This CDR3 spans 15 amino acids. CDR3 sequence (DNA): TGTGCCAGTAGTATAGGAGGCACTACCTACAATGAGCAGTTCTTC. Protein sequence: CASSIGGTTYNEQFF.

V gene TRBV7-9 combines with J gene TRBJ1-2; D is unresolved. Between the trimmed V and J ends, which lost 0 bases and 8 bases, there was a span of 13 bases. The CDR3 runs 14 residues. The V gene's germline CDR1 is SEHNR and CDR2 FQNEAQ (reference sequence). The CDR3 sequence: CASSLAGMVGGYTF. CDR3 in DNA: TGTGCCAGCAGCTTAGCGGGGATGGTAGGCGGCTACACCTTC. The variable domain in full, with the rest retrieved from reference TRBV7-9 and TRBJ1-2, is DTGVSQNPRHKITKRGQNVTFRCDPISEHNRLYWYRQTLGQGPEFLTYFQNEAQLEKSRLLSDRFSAERPKGSFSTLEIQRTEQGDSAMYLCASSLAGMVGGYTFGSGTRLTVV.

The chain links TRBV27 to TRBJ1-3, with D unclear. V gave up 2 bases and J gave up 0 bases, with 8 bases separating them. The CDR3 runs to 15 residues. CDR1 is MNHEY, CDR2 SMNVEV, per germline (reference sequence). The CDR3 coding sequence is TGTGCCAGCAGTTTAGAGGGAGTCTCTGGAAACACCATATATTTT. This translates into CASSLEGVSGNTIYF.

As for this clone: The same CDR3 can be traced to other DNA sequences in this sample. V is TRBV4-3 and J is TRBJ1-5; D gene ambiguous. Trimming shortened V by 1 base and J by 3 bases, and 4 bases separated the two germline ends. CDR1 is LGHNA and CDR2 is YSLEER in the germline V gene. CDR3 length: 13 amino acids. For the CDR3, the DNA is TGCGCCAGCAGCCAAGGCATCAATCAGCCCCAGCATTTT. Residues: CASSQGINQPQHF.

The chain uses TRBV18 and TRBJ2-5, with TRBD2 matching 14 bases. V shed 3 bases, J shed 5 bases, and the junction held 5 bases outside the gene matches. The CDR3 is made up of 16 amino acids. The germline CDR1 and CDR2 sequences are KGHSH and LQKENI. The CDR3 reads CASSPGLAGVTETQYF. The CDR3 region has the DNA TGTGCCAGCTCACCGGGACTAGCGGGAGTAACGGAGACCCAGTACTTC.

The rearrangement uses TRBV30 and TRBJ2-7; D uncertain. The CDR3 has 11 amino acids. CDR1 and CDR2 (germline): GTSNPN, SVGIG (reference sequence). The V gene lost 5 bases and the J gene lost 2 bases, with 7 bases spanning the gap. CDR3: CAWGSTYEQYF. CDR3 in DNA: TGTGCCTGGGGTTCGACCTACGAGCAGTACTTC.

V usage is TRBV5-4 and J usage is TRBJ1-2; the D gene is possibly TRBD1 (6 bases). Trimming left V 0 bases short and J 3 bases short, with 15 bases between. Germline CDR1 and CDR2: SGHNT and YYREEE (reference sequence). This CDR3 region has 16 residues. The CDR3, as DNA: TGTGCCAGCAGCTTGGCCTCAGGGGCGACGGACTATGGCTACACCTTC. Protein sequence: CASSLASGATDYGYTF.

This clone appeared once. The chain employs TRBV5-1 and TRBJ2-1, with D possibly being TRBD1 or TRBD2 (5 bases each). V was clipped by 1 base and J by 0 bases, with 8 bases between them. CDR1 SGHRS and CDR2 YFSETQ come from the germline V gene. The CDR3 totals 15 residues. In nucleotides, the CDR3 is TGCGCCAGCAGCTTGTCTGGGGGCTCCTACAATGAGCAGTTCTTC. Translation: CASSLSGGSYNEQFF.

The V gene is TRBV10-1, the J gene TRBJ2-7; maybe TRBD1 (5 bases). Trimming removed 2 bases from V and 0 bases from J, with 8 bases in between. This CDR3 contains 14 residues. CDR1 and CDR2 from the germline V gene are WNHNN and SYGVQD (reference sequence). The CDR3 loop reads CASSERGISYEQYF. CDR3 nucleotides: TGCGCCAGCAGTGAGAGGGGAATCTCCTACGAGCAGTACTTC.

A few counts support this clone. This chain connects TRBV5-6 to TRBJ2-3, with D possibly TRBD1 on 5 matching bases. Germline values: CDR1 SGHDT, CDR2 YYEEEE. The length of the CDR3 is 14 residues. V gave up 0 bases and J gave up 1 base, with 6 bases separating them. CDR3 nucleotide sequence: TGTGCCAGCAGCTTGGGGGGCCGCACAGATACGCAGTATTTT. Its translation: CASSLGGRTDTQYF.

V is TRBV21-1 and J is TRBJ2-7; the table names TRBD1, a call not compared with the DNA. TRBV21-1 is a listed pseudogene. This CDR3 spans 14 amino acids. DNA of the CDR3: TGTGCCAGCAGCAAAGGGGAAGGGGGCCACGAGCAGTACTTC. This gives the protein CASSKGEGGHEQYF.

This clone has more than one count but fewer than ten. The CDR3 sequence is CASGHSYEQYF. The CDR3 coding sequence is TGCGCCAGCGGGCACTCCTACGAGCAGTACTTC. The V and J genes are TRBV5-1 and TRBJ2-7; no firm D call. Deletions cut 7 bases from V and 0 bases from J, with 5 bases between. The germline gives CDR1 SGHRS, CDR2 YFSETQ. The CDR3 contains 11 residues.

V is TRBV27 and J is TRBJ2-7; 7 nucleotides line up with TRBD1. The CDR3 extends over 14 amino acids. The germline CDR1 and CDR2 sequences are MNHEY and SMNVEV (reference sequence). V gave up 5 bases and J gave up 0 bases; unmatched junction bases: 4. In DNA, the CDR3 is TGTGCCAGCAGTCTCACAGGGGTCTCCTACGAGCAGTACTTC. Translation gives CASSLTGVSYEQYF.

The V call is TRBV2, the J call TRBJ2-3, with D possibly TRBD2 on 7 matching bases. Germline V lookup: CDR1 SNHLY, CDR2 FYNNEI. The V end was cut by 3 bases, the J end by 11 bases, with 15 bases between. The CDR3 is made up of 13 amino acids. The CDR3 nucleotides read TGTGCCAGCAGTGATAGGGGGGGGATAGGGCAGTATTTT. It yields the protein CASSDRGGIGQYF.

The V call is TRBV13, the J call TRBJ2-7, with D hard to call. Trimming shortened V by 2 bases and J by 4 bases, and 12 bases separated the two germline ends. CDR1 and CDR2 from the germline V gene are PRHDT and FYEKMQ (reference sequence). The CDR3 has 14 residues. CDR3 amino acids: CASSLRQKLYEQYF. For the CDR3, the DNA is TGTGCCAGCAGCTTAAGGCAGAAACTTTACGAGCAGTACTTC.

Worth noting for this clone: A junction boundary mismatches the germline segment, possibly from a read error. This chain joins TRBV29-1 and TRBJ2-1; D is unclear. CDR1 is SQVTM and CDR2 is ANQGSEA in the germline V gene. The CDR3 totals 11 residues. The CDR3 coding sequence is TGCAGCGCTGAACGGTACAATGAGCAGTTCTTC. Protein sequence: CSAERYNEQFF.

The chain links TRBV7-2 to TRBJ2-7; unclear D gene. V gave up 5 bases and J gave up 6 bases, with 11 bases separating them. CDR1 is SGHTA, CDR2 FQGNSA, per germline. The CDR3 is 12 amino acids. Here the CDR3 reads CASSDGLFEQYF. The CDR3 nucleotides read TGTGCCAGCAGCGATGGGTTGTTCGAGCAGTACTTC. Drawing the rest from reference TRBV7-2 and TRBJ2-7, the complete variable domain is GAGVSQSPSNKVTEKGKDVELRCDPISGHTALYWYRQSLGQGLEFLIYFQGNSAPDKSGLPSDRFSAERTGGSVSTLTIQRTQQEDSAVYLCASSDGLFEQYFGPGTRLTVT.